Shown below are 2 T cell receptor beta chains from a single sample sequenced in a study of blood T cell repertoires in COVID-19. Profiling relied on immunoSEQ multiplex PCR, and the TCRdb table lists in-frame clones only, not all of them. Altogether 120,000 to 150,000 clones are present, about 83% being singletons, with the ten largest covering less than 6%. The sequenced sample consisted of PBMCs or T cells enriched from blood (not recorded which). The receptors originated from a woman in her forties or fifties who had been exposed to COVID-19.

This chain uses TRBV4-3 with TRBJ1-1, with 7 bases matching TRBD1. The length of the CDR3 is 16 residues. Per the germline V gene, CDR1 is LGHNA and CDR2 is YSLEER. After removal of 1 base from V and 6 bases from J, the junction contained 11 bases not matched to a gene. CDR3 residues: CASSQVARDRVAEAFF. The CDR3 DNA reads TGCGCCAGCAGCCAAGTGGCTCGAGACAGGGTCGCTGAAGCTTTCTTT.

This clone came up a few times. The CDR3 here is CASSEYRTGGRDGYTF. The CDR3 bases are TGTGCCAGCAGTGAATATAGGACAGGGGGACGGGATGGCTACACCTTC. The chain combines TRBV2 with TRBJ1-2; 10 bases are shared with TRBD1. CDR3 length: 16 residues. V lost 2 bases and J lost 6; bases outside the gene matches: 9. In germline, CDR1 is SNHLY, CDR2 FYNNEI. The entire variable domain, with the rest obtained from reference TRBV2 and TRBJ1-2, is as follows: EPEVTQTPSHQVTQMGQEVILRCVPISNHLYFYWYRQILGQKVEFLVSFYNNEISEKSEIFDDQFSVERPDGSNFTLKIRSTKLEDSAMYFCASSEYRTGGRDGYTFGSGTRLTVV.